The source of this T cell receptor beta chain is a study of blood T cells in healthy people across ages. Study information: Researchers report that template switching captured about one barcoded beta molecule per two T cells. General study findings and limits: The long-lived group displayed more naive CD4+ cells, plus higher diversity, than the aged donors did.

Primers used in a second PCR of roughly 7 to 12 cycles were a sample-barcoded 5' primer and a J-beta primer mix. From each sample, at least 3 million paired-end reads containing CDR3 were obtained. Using its own MiXCR run on the 5' RACE reads, TCRdb lists one record per CDR3 protein. The data show about 1.5 million distinct CDR3 sequences, around 42% seen once. Of note for this clonotype: Its antigen is unknown.

The germline CDR1 and CDR2 sequences are MNHEY and SMNVEV (reference sequence). The V gene lost 1 base and the J gene lost 7 bases, with 13 bases spanning the gap. The CDR3 has 14 residues. A minimum of 5 micrograms of total RNA was extracted per sample. Sequences were obtained from blood. The clonotype was recovered from a woman under 30 in good health. The chain recombines TRBV27 with TRBJ1-2, with D unclear. CDR3 loop: CASSLFWEHGGYTF. The DNA of the CDR3 is TGTGCCAGCAGTTTATTCTGGGAGCACGGTGGCTACACCTTC.